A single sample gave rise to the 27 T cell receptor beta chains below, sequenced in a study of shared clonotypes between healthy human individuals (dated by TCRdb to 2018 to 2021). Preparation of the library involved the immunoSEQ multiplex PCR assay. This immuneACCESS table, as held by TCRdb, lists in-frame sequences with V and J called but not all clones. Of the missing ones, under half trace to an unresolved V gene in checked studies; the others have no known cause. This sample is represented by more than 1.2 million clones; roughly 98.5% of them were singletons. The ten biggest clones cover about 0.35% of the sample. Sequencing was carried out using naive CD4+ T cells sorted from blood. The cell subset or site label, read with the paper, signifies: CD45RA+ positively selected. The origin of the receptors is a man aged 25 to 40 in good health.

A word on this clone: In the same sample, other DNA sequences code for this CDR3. The CDR3 protein is CASSPDLSSYNEQFF. CDR3 coding DNA: TGTGCCAGCAGCCCAGACCTATCCTCCTACAATGAGCAGTTCTTC. J is TRBJ2-1 and V is TRBV2; D is undetermined. The V and J ends lost 6 bases and 0 bases respectively, with 12 bases between them. CDR3 length equals 15 residues. Germline lookup yields CDR1 SNHLY and CDR2 FYNNEI.

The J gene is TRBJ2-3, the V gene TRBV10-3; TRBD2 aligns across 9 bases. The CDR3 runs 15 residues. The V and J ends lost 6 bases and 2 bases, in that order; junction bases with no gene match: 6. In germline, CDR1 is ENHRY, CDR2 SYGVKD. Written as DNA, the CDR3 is TGTGCCATCAGAACCGCTAGCGGGATCACAGATACGCAGTATTTT. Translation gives CAIRTASGITDTQYF.

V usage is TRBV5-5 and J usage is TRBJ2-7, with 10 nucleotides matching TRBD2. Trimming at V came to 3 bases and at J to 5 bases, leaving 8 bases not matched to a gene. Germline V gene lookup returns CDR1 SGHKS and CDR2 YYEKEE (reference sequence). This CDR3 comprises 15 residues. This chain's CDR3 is CASSSVTSGQHEQYF. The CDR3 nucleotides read TGTGCCAGCAGCTCGGTGACTAGCGGGCAACACGAGCAGTACTTC.

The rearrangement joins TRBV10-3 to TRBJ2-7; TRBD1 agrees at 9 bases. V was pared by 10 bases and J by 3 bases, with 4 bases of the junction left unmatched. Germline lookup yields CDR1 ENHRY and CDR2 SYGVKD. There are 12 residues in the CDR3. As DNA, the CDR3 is TGTGCCACCGGGGACAGGGTCTACGAGCAGTACTTC. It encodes CATGDRVYEQYF.

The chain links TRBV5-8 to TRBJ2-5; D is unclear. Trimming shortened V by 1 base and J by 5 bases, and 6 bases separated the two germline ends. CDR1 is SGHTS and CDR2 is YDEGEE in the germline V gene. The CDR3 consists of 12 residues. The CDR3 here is CASSLSRETQYF. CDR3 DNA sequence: TGTGCCAGCAGCTTGTCGAGGGAGACCCAGTACTTC.

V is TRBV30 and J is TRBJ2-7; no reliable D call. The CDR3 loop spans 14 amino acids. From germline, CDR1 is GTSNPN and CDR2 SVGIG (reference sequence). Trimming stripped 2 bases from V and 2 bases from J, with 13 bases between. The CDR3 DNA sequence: TGTGCCTGGAGTCCGACCGTCCATACCTACGAGCAGTACTTC. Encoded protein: CAWSPTVHTYEQYF.

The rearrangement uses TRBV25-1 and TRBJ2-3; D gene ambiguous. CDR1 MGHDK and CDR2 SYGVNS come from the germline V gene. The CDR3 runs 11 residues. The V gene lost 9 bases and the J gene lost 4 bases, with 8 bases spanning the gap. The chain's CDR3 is CAREEADTQYF. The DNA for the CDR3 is TGTGCCAGGGAAGAAGCAGATACGCAGTATTTT.

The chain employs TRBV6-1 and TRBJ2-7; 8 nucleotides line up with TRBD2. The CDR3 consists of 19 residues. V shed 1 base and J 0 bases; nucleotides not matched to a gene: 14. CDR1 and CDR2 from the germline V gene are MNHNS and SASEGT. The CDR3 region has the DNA TGTGCCAGCAGTGAAGTTCTAGGTAGCGGGAAATTGAGCTCCTACGAGCAGTACTTC. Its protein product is CASSEVLGSGKLSSYEQYF.

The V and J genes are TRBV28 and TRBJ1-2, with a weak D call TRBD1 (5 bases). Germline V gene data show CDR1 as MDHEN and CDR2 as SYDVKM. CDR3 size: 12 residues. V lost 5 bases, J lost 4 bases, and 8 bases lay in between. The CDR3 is CASSGTSYGYTF. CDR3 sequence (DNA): TGTGCCAGCAGTGGGACTTCCTATGGCTACACCTTC.

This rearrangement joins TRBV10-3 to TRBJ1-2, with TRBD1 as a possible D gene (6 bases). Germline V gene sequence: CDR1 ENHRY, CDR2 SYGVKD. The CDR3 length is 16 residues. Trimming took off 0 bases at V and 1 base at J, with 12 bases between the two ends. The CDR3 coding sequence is TGTGCCATCAGTGAGTCGATGGGGGCCGTTAACTATGGCTACACCTTC. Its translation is CAISESMGAVNYGYTF.

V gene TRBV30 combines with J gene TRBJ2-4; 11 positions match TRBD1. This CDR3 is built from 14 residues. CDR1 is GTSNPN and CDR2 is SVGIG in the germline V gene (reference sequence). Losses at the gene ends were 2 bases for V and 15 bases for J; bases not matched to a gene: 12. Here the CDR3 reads CAWSPPPGQGVMYF. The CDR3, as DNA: TGTGCCTGGAGTCCACCACCGGGACAGGGGGTTATGTACTTC. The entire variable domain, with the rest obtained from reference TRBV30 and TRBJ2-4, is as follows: SQTIHQWPATLVQPVGSPLSLECTVEGTSNPNLYWYRQAAGRGLQLLFYSVGIGQISSEVPQNLSASRPQDRQFILSSKKLLLSDSGFYLCAWSPPPGQGVMYFGAGTRLSVL.

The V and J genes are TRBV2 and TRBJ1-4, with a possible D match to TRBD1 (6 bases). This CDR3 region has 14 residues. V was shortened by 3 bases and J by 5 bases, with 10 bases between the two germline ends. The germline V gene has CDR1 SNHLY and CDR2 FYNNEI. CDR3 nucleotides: TGTGCCAGCAGTGATTCGAGGGGGAATGAAAAACTGTTTTTT. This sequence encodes CASSDSRGNEKLFF.

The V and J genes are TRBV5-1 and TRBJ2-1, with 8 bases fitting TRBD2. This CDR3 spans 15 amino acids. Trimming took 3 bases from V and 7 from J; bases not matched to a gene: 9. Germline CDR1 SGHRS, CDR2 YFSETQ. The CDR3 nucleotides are TGCGCCAGCAGCTCCAACCCCGGGGGGGTGAATGAGCAGTTCTTC. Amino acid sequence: CASSSNPGGVNEQFF.

The CDR3 reads CASSPDRGRITEAFF. In DNA form, the CDR3 reads TGCGCCAGCAGCCCCGATCGGGGTAGGATCACTGAAGCTTTCTTT. This rearrangement joins TRBV4-3 to TRBJ1-1; D is ambiguous. The V gene's germline CDR1 is LGHNA and CDR2 YSLEER. The CDR3 length is 15 residues. Trimming removed 4 bases from V and 4 bases from J, with 16 bases in between.

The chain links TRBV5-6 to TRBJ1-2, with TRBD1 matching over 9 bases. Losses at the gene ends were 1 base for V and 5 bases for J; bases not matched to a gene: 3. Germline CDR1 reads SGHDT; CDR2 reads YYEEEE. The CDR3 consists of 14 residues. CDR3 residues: CASSLLGQGYGYTF. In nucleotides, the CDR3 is TGTGCCAGCAGCTTGCTGGGACAGGGATATGGCTACACCTTC.

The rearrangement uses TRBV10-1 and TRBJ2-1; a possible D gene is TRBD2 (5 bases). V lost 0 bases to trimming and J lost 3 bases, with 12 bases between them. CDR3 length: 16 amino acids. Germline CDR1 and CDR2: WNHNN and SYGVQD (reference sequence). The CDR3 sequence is CASSESRTGNYNEQFF. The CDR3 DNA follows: TGCGCCAGCAGTGAGTCAAGGACTGGGAACTACAATGAGCAGTTCTTC.

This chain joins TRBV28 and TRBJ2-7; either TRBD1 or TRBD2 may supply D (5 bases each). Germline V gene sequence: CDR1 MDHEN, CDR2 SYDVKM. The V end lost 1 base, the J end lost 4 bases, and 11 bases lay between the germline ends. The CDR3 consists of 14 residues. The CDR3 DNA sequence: TGTGCCAGCAGTTTATTGGGACGAAGATACGAGCAGTACTTC. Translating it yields CASSLLGRRYEQYF.

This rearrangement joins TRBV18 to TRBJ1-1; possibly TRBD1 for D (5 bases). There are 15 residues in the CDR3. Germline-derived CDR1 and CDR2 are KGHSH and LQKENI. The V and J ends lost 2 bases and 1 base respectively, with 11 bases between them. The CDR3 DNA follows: TGTGCCAGCTCACCAATGGGGGTACCGAACACTGAAGCTTTCTTT. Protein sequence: CASSPMGVPNTEAFF.

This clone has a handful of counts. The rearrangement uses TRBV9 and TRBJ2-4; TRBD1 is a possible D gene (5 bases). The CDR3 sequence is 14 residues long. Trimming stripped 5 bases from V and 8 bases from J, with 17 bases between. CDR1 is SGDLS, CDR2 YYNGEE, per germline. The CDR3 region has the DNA TGTGCCAGCAGTGCTGAAGCCAGGGTGGACATTCAGTACTTC. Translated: CASSAEARVDIQYF.

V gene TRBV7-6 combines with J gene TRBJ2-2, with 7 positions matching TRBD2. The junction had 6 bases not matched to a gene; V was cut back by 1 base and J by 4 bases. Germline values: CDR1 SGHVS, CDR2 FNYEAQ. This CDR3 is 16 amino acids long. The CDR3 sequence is CASSLGGGVGTGELFF. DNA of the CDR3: TGTGCCAGCAGCTTAGGGGGAGGGGTCGGCACCGGGGAGCTGTTTTTT.

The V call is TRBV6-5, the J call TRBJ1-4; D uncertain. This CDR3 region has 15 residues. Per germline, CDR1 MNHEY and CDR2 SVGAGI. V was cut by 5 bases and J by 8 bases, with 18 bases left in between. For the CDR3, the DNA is TGTGCCAGCAGTCTCGACGGCCGGATCTGGGAAAAACTGTTTTTT. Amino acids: CASSLDGRIWEKLFF.

The CDR3 coding sequence is TGTGCCAGCAGTAGTGGAGGTAGCAATCAGCCCCAGCATTTT. Protein sequence: CASSSGGSNQPQHF. The V gene is TRBV2, the J gene TRBJ1-5, with D hard to call. The V and J ends lost 5 bases and 0 bases respectively, with 8 bases between them. The CDR3 is 14 residues long. CDR1 and CDR2 from the germline V gene are SNHLY and FYNNEI.

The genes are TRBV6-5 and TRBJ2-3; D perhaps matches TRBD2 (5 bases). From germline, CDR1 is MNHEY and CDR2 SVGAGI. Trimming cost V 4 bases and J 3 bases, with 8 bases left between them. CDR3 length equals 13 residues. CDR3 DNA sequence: TGTGCCAGCAGTTCCCGGACTACAGATACGCAGTATTTT. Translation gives CASSSRTTDTQYF.

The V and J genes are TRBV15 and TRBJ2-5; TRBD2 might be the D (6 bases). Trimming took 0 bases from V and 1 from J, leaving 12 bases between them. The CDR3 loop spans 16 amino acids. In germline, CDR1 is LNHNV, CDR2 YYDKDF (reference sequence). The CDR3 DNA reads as TGTGCCACCAGCAGAGAGCGGGGTGCGACCCAAGAGACCCAGTACTTC. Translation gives CATSRERGATQETQYF. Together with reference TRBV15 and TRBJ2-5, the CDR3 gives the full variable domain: DAMVIQNPRYQVTQFGKPVTLSCSQTLNHNVMYWYQQKSSQAPKLLFHYYDKDFNNEADTPDNFQSRRPNTSFCFLDIRSPGLGDTAMYLCATSRERGATQETQYFGPGTRLLVL.

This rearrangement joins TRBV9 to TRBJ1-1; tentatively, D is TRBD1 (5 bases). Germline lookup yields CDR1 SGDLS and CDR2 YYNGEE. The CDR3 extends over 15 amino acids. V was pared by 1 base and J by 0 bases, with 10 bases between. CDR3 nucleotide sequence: TGTGCCAGCAGCGTAATTGACAGAATGAACACTGAAGCTTTCTTT. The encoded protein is CASSVIDRMNTEAFF. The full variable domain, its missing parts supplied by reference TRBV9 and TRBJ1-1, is DSGVTQTPKHLITATGQRVTLRCSPRSGDLSVYWYQQSLDQGLQFLIQYYNGEERAKGNILERFSAQQFPDLHSELNLSSLELGDSALYFCASSVIDRMNTEAFFGQGTRLTVV.

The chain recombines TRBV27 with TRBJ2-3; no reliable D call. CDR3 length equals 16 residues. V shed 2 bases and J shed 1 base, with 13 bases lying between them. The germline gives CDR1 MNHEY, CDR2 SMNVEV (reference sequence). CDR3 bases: TGTGCCAGCAGTTTAGGTCGAGGCCTACGCACAGATACGCAGTATTTT. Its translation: CASSLGRGLRTDTQYF.

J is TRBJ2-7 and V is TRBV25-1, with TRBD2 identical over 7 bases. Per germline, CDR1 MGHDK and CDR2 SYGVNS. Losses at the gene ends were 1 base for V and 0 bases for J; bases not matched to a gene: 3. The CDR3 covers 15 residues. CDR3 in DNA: TGTGCCAGCAGTGAATTTGCGGGAGTCTCCTACGAGCAGTACTTC. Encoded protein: CASSEFAGVSYEQYF.